The 4 T cell receptor beta chains in this list originate from one sample, sequenced in a study of human T cells and chemical hapten exposure. MiXCR, applied by TCRdb to the RACE reads, yields one record per CDR3 protein. The data contain tens of thousands of distinct CDR3 sequences, about a tenth of them singletons. Stated time point: pre-sensitization, week 0. Treatment given: therapeutic diphenylcyclopropenone sensitization with weekly scalp DPC. The sequences come from whole blood, collected in connection with sensitization to the hapten diphenylcyclopropenone (DPC). Every receptor here comes from a woman aged 40 to 55 with alopecia areata. Some clones in this sample may be carry-over from other donors' samples.

This clonotype was counted only a few times. This chain joins TRBV30 and TRBJ1-2; TRBD1 is a possible D gene (6 bases). V shed 2 bases and J shed 7 bases, with 14 bases lying between them. The CDR3 runs to 13 residues. Germline values: CDR1 GTSNPN, CDR2 SVGIG (reference sequence). CDR3 sequence reads: CAWSPNRVGGYTF. For the CDR3, the DNA is TGTGCCTGGAGTCCGAACAGGGTCGGTGGCTACACCTTC.

The chain has TRBV3-1 and TRBJ2-1; 11 nucleotides match TRBD2. This CDR3 region has 18 residues. Trimming at V came to 4 bases and at J to 0 bases, leaving 8 bases not matched to a gene. Germline values: CDR1 LGHDT, CDR2 YNNKEL (reference sequence). The CDR3 loop reads CASSRTTTSGASYNEQFF. The CDR3 coding sequence is TGTGCCAGCAGCCGGACCACGACTAGCGGGGCCTCCTACAATGAGCAGTTCTTC.

The sample holds many counts of this clonotype. The chain has TRBV7-9 and TRBJ1-3; 7 bases match TRBD1. This CDR3 comprises 14 residues. V was clipped by 1 base and J by 8 bases; unmatched bases: 5. CDR1 and CDR2 (germline): SEHNR, FQNEAQ (reference sequence). The CDR3 DNA is TGTGCCAGCAGCTTAGACAGGGGACCGGACACCATATATTTT. It is translated as CASSLDRGPDTIYF.

Details on this clonotype: This may stem from a read error, because a much larger clone lies one nucleotide away. V usage is TRBV4-1 and J usage is TRBJ2-2, with 7 bases that match TRBD2. CDR1 and CDR2 (germline): MGHRA, YSYEKL. The CDR3 is 15 amino acids. This CDR3 reads CATSQGGGDTGELFF. CDR3 coding DNA: TGCGCCACCAGCCAAGGCGGGGGAGACACCGGGGAGCTGTTTTTT.